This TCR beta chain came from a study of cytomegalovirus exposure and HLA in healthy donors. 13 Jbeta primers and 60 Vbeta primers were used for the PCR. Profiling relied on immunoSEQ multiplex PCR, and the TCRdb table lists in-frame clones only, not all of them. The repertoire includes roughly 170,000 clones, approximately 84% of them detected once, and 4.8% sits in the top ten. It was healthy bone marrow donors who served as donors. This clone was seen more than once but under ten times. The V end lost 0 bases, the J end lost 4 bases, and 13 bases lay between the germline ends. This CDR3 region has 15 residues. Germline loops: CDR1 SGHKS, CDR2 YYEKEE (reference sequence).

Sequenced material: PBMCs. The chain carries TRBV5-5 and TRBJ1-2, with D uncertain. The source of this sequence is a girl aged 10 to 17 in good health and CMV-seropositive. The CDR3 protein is CASSLDSNSIYGYTF. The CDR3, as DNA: TGTGCCAGCAGCTTGGACAGCAACTCCATCTATGGCTACACCTTC.